The clone carrying this TCR beta chain showed up just a few times. CDR1 and CDR2 from the germline V gene are MNHNS and SASEGT. Between the trimmed V and J ends, which lost 6 bases and 6 bases, there was a span of 15 bases. The CDR3 spans 15 residues. The data stem from a study of response to subunit inactivated influenza vaccine. TCRdb reanalysed the RT-PCR reads using MiXCR and keeps one entry per CDR3 protein. There are hundreds of thousands of distinct CDR3 sequences in the sample; about a fifth occur only once, and approximately 11% lies in the top ten. This chain links TRBV6-1 with TRBJ1-6; tentative D call: TRBD1 (5 bases). Sample: PBMCs from blood, taken 5 days after vaccination. The clonotype was recovered from a man aged 50 or older who received an inactivated influenza vaccine. CDR3 in DNA: TGTGCCAGCAGCAAGACCGGGACGAGTAATTCACCCCTCCACTTT. Protein: CASSKTGTSNSPLHF.